The sequence of this T cell receptor beta chain was determined in a study of neurological immune-mediated disorders. Study-level information: Among the roughly 35 patients with multiple sclerosis, some 31 were relapsing-remitting, while 3 were secondary progressive.

5'RACE with 10-nucleotide random UMIs produced the cDNA. A single record per CDR3 protein comes from TCRdb applying MiXCR to the 5' RACE reads. This sample has tens of thousands of distinct CDR3 sequences, with about 5.2% found just once. There are many counts of this clonotype. The study built unsorted libraries from 2 million PBMCs kept at -80 C. The CDR3 loop spans 14 amino acids. Trimming took off 4 bases at V and 5 bases at J, with 11 bases between the two ends. Germline V gives CDR1 SGHDN, CDR2 FVKESK. The chain uses TRBV14 and TRBJ2-2; the D is unclear. Sequenced: PBMCs. This sequence was found in a woman aged 25 to 39 with multiple sclerosis. CDR3 amino acids: CASSRLGWTGELFF. The DNA of the CDR3 is TGTGCCAGCAGCCGGCTCGGATGGACCGGGGAGCTGTTTTTT.